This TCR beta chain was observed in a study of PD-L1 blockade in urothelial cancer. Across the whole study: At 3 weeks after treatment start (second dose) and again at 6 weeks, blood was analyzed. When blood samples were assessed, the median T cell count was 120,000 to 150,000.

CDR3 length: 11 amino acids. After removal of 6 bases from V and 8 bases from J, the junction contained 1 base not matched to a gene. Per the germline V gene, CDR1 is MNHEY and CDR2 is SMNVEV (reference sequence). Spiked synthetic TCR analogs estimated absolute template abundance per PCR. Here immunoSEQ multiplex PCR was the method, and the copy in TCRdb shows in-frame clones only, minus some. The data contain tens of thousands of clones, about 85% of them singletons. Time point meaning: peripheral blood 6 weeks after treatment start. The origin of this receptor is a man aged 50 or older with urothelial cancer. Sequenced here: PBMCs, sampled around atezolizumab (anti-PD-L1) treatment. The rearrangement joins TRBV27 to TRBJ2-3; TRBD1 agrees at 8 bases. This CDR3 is CASSTGGTQYF. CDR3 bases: TGTGCCAGCAGCACAGGGGGTACGCAGTATTTT.